The 9 T cell receptor beta chains listed next were all sequenced from one sample in a study of T cell clonality in common variable immunodeficiency. No cognate antigen is known for these TCRs. Study results and limitations: In common variable immunodeficiency, TCR beta chains reportedly carried fewer deletions and N-nucleotide insertions.

Produced via immunoSEQ multiplex PCR; TCRdb's table is partial and in-frame only. Altogether 25,000 to 30,000 clones were found in the sample, and no singletons occur. The source material was peripheral blood mononuclear cells. The receptor source for this set is a human donor with common variable immunodeficiency.

Judged by abundance, this clone is medium-sized. CDR3 bases read: TGTGCCAGCAGCCCTATAGCGGGAGTGTACTACGAG. It codes for CASSPIAGVYYE. The complete CDR3 reads CASSPIAGVYYEQYF. The chain employs TRBV5-5 and TRBJ2-7, with 9 bases identical to TRBD2. The read terminates 3 residues ahead of where the CDR3 ends, so the germline J gene completes it. Germline trimming cut 4 bases from V and 3 bases from J; bases unmatched to any gene: 8. Per the germline V gene, CDR1 is SGHKS and CDR2 is YYEKEE (reference sequence). The CDR3 is made up of 15 amino acids.

CDR3 DNA (partial): TGTGCCAGCAGTCAAGATGGGGGCGGTGTTTCTGAA. As protein: CASSQDGGGVSE. The CDR3 reads in full as CASSQDGGGVSEAFF. J is TRBJ1-1 and V is TRBV2; possible D gene TRBD1, 6 bases. Read coverage stops 3 residues before the CDR3 terminus; the germline J gene supplies the remainder. Germline V gene lookup returns CDR1 SNHLY and CDR2 FYNNEI. This CDR3 contains 15 residues. V lost 5 bases and J 6 bases, leaving 19 bases between the germline ends.

The table lists this clone with a few counts. Read data end 3 residues before the CDR3 end; the end is taken from the germline J gene. The chain recombines TRBV7-3 with TRBJ2-4; TRBD2 aligns across 11 bases. The germline V gene has CDR1 SGHTA and CDR2 FQGTGA. V shed 4 bases and J 8 bases; nucleotides not matched to a gene: 4. The CDR3 totals 14 residues. The sequenced part of the CDR3 DNA is TGTGCCAGCAGCTCGGGGACTAGCGGCGACATT. It encodes CASSSGTSGDI. The full CDR3 is CASSSGTSGDIQYF.

Concerning this clone: The read comes to an end 3 residues before the CDR3 does, leaving the germline J gene to fill in the end. V gene TRBV11-2 combines with J gene TRBJ2-1, with D maybe TRBD1 (7 bases). Trimming cost V 5 bases and J 0 bases, with 8 bases left between them. Germline V gene data show CDR1 as SGHAT and CDR2 as FQNNGV. The CDR3 runs 14 residues. The CDR3 here is CASSQGGSYNEQFF. CDR3 bases read: TGTGCCAGCAGCCAGGGGGGCTCCTACAATGAG. The variable domain in full, with the rest retrieved from reference TRBV11-2 and TRBJ2-1, is EAGVAQSPRYKIIEKRQSVAFWCNPISGHATLYWYQQILGQGPKLLIQFQNNGVVDDSQLPKDRFSAERLKGVDSTLKIQPAKLEDSAVYLCASSQGGSYNEQFFGPGTRLTVL.

Turning to this clone: The read is 3 residues too short to cover the CDR3 end, so that end is filled in from the germline J gene. The gene calls are TRBV18 and TRBJ2-7; TRBD1 might be the D (6 bases). The V and J ends lost 2 bases and 3 bases respectively, with 8 bases between them. The V gene's germline CDR1 is KGHSH and CDR2 LQKENI. This CDR3 has 13 amino acids. The DNA read from the CDR3 is TGTGCCAGCTCACCAAGAGGGGGCTACGAG. Translated, it gives CASSPRGGYE. The full CDR3 protein reads CASSPRGGYEQYF. Full variable domain (outside the CDR3, taken from reference TRBV18 and TRBJ2-7): NAGVMQNPRHLVRRRGQEARLRCSPMKGHSHVYWYRQLPEEGLKFMVYLQKENIIDESGMPKERFSAEFPKEGPSILRIQQVVRGDSAAYFCASSPRGGYEQYFGPGTRLTVT.

This clone is termed medium-sized. The read is 3 residues too short to cover the CDR3 end, so that end is filled in from the germline J gene. The genes are TRBV9 and TRBJ2-7; 9 bases fit TRBD1. The CDR3 sequence is 14 residues long. Germline V gene sequence: CDR1 SGDLS, CDR2 YYNGEE. Unmatched junction bases numbered 8, after V lost 4 bases and J lost 6 bases. The CDR3 spells CASSPRTGVGEQYF. The part of the CDR3 DNA that was read is TGTGCCAGCAGCCCGAGGACAGGGGTCGGCGAG.

This clone was observed a few times. The observed sequence ends 3 residues before the CDR3 terminus, with the missing tail filled in from the germline J gene. This rearrangement joins TRBV19 to TRBJ2-7; no reliable D call. With 3 bases removed from V and 1 base from J, the gap between germline ends came to 10 bases. Germline assignment: CDR1 LNHDA and CDR2 SQIVND (reference sequence). CDR3 length equals 14 residues. CDR3 bases read: TGTGCCAGTAGTATGGCAGCACTATCCTACGAG. It is translated as CASSMAALSYE. In full, the CDR3 reads CASSMAALSYEQYF.

A note on this clone: The read falls 3 residues short of the CDR3 end, and the missing part is taken from the germline J gene. This chain links TRBV7-7 with TRBJ2-5; TRBD2 matches at 10 bases. CDR1 is SSHAT and CDR2 is FNYEAQ in the germline V gene (reference sequence). This CDR3 has 17 residues. V gave up 2 bases and J gave up 5 bases; unmatched junction bases: 11. The sequenced part of the CDR3 DNA is TGTGCCAGCAGCTTACTGCCAGCGGGAGGGCCGATGGAGACC. Its protein product is CASSLLPAGGPMET. Given in full, the CDR3 is CASSLLPAGGPMETQYF. The full variable domain, completed using reference TRBV7-7 and TRBJ2-5, is GAGVSQSPRYKVTKRGQDVTLRCDPISSHATLYWYQQALGQGPEFLTYFNYEAQPDKSGLPSDRFSAERPEGSISTLTIQRTEQRDSAMYRCASSLLPAGGPMETQYFGPGTRLLVL.

At least ten counts were recorded for this clone. The sequence runs out 3 residues before the end of the CDR3; the remainder is reconstructed from the germline J gene. The J gene is TRBJ1-1, the V gene TRBV19; D is perhaps TRBD1 (6 bases). V lost 8 bases to trimming and J lost 0 bases, with 13 bases between them. The CDR3 is made up of 14 amino acids. Germline CDR1 and CDR2: LNHDA and SQIVND (reference sequence). The chain's CDR3 is CASGKTGLNTEAFF. The DNA read from the CDR3 is TGTGCCAGTGGAAAAACAGGGTTGAACACTGAA.